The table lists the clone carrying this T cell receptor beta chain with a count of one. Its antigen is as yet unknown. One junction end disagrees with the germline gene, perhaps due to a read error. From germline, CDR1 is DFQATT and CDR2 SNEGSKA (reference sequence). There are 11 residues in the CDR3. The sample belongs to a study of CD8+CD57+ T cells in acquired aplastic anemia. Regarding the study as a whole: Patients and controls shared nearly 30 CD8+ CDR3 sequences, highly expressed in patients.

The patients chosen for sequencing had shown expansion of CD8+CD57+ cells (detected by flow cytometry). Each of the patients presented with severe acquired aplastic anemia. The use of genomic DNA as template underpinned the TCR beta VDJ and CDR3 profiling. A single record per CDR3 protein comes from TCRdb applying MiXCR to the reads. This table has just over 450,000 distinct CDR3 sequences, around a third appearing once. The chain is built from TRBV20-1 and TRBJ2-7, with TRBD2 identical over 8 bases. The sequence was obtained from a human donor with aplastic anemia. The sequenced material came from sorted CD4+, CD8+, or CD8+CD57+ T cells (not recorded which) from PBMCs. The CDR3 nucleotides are TGCAGTGCTCGGGGGGGCTACGAGCGGTACTTC. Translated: CSARGGYERYF.